These T cell receptor beta chains were read from a single sample in a study of vaccination and CD4 T cells after COVID-19. Their cognate antigens are unknown. TCRdb analysed the PCR reads with MiXCR anew, one entry per CDR3 protein. The sample lists 15,000 to 16,000 distinct CDR3 sequences, more than 45% occurring once. The specimen was CD4+ T cells from blood, cultured in vitro. The source of these receptors is a human donor who had recovered from COVID-19. The CDR3 runs from the conserved cysteine through the conserved F or W. The D gene is left open where the match is weak. The size of a clone is reported for some rows only, either as once, few or many, or as a class for expanded clones.

j_gene: TRBJ1-1; v_gene: TRBV28; d_gene: -; abundance: few; CDR3aa: CASSQNSQGFTEAFF; CDR3nt: TGTGCCAGCAGCCAAAACTCACAGGGCTTCACTGAAGCTTTCTTT
j_gene: TRBJ2-5; v_gene: TRBV7-9; d_gene: TRBD1; abundance: -; CDR3aa: CASSHDRGGETQYF; CDR3nt: TGTGCCAGCAGCCATGACAGGGGGGGAGAGACCCAGTACTTC
j_gene: TRBJ1-2; v_gene: TRBV19; d_gene: -; abundance: -; CDR3aa: CASRGQGSAYGYTF; CDR3nt: TGTGCCAGTAGGGGTCAAGGGAGCGCCTATGGCTACACCTTC
j_gene: TRBJ2-1; v_gene: TRBV20-1; d_gene: TRBD2; abundance: -; CDR3aa: CSASSRQGSGLAGGLSYNEQFF; CDR3nt: TGCAGTGCTAGCTCGCGACAGGGCTCCGGACTAGCGGGAGGTTTATCCTACAATGAGCAGTTCTTC
j_gene: TRBJ2-4; v_gene: TRBV12-3/TRBV12-4; d_gene: -; abundance: -; CDR3aa: CASSFREGGNIQYF; CDR3nt: TGTGCCAGCAGTTTTCGCGAGGGGGGGAACATTCAGTACTTC
j_gene: TRBJ1-1; v_gene: TRBV6-1; d_gene: -; abundance: -; CDR3aa: CASSYGVSGTEAFF; CDR3nt: TGTGCCAGCAGCTATGGGGTCTCGGGCACTGAAGCTTTCTTT
j_gene: TRBJ2-3; v_gene: TRBV18; d_gene: -; abundance: -; CDR3aa: CASSPLDTQYF; CDR3nt: TGTGCCAGCTCACCCCTTGATACGCAGTATTTT
j_gene: TRBJ1-2; v_gene: TRBV10-3; d_gene: -; abundance: -; CDR3aa: CAISGDSLGAFRRGYTF; CDR3nt: TGTGCCATCAGTGGCGACTCATTGGGGGCCTTCAGGCGAGGCTACACCTTC
j_gene: TRBJ2-7; v_gene: TRBV19; d_gene: -; abundance: -; CDR3aa: CASSIKRAYEQYF; CDR3nt: TGTGCCAGTAGTATTAAGCGGGCCTACGAGCAGTACTTC
j_gene: TRBJ1-6; v_gene: TRBV12-3/TRBV12-4; d_gene: -; abundance: few; CDR3aa: CASSLGGQGNSPLHF; CDR3nt: TGTGCCAGCAGTTTGGGGGGCCAAGGTAATTCACCCCTCCACTTT